This T cell receptor (beta chain) derives from a study of blood T cell repertoires in COVID-19. About the research overall: COVID-19 samples collected from the United States, Italy and Spain covered acute and convalescent phases.

CDR1 is MNHEY and CDR2 is SMNVEV in the germline V gene (reference sequence). This CDR3 spans 13 amino acids. Trimming removed 7 bases at V and 4 bases at J, with 10 bases between. Some clones are missing from TCRdb's copy, which holds only in-frame ones; the method was immunoSEQ multiplex PCR. The table lists roughly 80,000 clones, 75% to 85% of them singletons, with approximately 30% in the top ten. Sequencing was done on a sample of peripheral blood. The gene calls are TRBV27 and TRBJ2-2, with D unclear. The receptor's source is a human donor in a cohort sampled during active COVID-19. CDR3 loop: CASTSSGTGELFF. The DNA of the CDR3 is TGTGCCAGCACCTCGAGTGGCACCGGGGAGCTGTTTTTT.